A selection of T cell receptor beta chains follows, all from one sample in a study of response to subunit inactivated influenza vaccine. Using its own MiXCR run on the RT-PCR reads, TCRdb lists one record per CDR3 protein. The table shows roughly 710,000 distinct CDR3 sequences, with 11% to 15% occurring only once. The source was PBMCs from blood, collected about 14 days before vaccination. All receptors derive from a man aged 45 to 65 who received an inactivated influenza vaccine. The CDR3 runs from the conserved cysteine through the conserved F or W. The order of the fields is J gene, D gene, V gene, clone size, CDR3 DNA, CDR3 protein. A D gene is named only where the DNA matches it firmly. A row's size may be missing; if present it is once, few, many or a size class.

TRBJ2-3,.,TRBV9,.,TGTGCCAGCAGCCCACCTTGGGCGGGCAGCACAGATACGCAGTATTTT,CASSPPWAGSTDTQYF
TRBJ2-7,.,TRBV7-9,.,TGTGCCAGCAGCTCCGAATGGGACTTTTTGAAGCAGTACTTC,CASSSEWDFLKQYF
TRBJ1-4,TRBD1,TRBV3-1,few,TGTGCCAGCAGGTCCGGGACAGGGGGTGAAAAACTGTTTTTT,CASRSGTGGEKLFF
TRBJ2-7,TRBD2,TRBV7-2,few,TGTGCCAGCAGCAGACTAGCGGGAGGGTCCTACGAGCAGTACTTC,CASSRLAGGSYEQYF
TRBJ1-1,.,TRBV29-1,.,TGCAGCGCAAAACAGGGTACTGGTACTGAAGCTTTCTTT,CSAKQGTGTEAFF
TRBJ2-6,TRBD2,TRBV11-2,few,TGTGCCAGCAAGAAGACTAGCGGGAGTCTTGGGGCCAACGTCCTGACTTTC,CASKKTSGSLGANVLTF
TRBJ2-3,.,TRBV7-9,few,TGTGCCAGCAGCCAGATCCAATCGGGCACAGATACGCAGTATTTT,CASSQIQSGTDTQYF
TRBJ1-1,TRBD1,TRBV6-1,many,TGTGCCAGCAGCCCGGGACAGGGTGAAGCTTTCTTT,CASSPGQGEAFF
TRBJ2-1,TRBD2,TRBV11-2,.,TGTGCCAGCGTCCAACAGGGAAACCCAAGCGGGGGATCCTACAATGAGCAGTTCTTC,CASVQQGNPSGGSYNEQFF
TRBJ2-7,TRBD2,TRBV18,.,TGTGCCAGCTCACTGGGATCTAGCGGGACCTCCTACGAGCAGTACTTC,CASSLGSSGTSYEQYF
TRBJ2-7,.,TRBV10-3,few,TGTGCCATCAGCCGTCCGGGACGGTCCTACGAGCAGTACTTC,CAISRPGRSYEQYF
TRBJ1-4,.,TRBV4-3,few,TGCGCCAGCAGCCAAGACCGTCGGGAAAAACTGTTTTTT,CASSQDRREKLFF
TRBJ2-1,.,TRBV4-1,many,TGCGCCAGCAGCCAAGATCTTCAGGGGGGATGGCAGTTCTTC,CASSQDLQGGWQFF
TRBJ2-1,.,TRBV5-5,.,TGTGCCAGCAGCCTGACTAGGGGACCCTACAATGAGCAGTTCTTC,CASSLTRGPYNEQFF
TRBJ2-1,.,TRBV11-2,.,TGTGCCAGCAGCTTAGAGTGGAGTAGCTCCTACAATGAGCAGTTCTTC,CASSLEWSSSYNEQFF
TRBJ1-3,.,TRBV19,.,TGTGCCAGTAGACGGGACCCTGGAAACACCATATATTTT,CASRRDPGNTIYF
TRBJ1-1,TRBD1,TRBV12-3/TRBV12-4,few,TGTGCCAGCAGTCGACGGACAGGGGGACTGGGCACTGAAGCTTTCTTT,CASSRRTGGLGTEAFF
TRBJ2-7,.,TRBV7-8,.,TGTGCCAGCAGCTCTCAGGGGCTGGGCTACGAGCAGTACTTC,CASSSQGLGYEQYF
TRBJ2-7,.,TRBV24-1,.,TGTGCCACCAGTGATACAGGGAGCAGCTACGAGCAGTACTTC,CATSDTGSSYEQYF
TRBJ1-1,.,TRBV11-2,few,TGTGCCAGCAGCGATGCGATACGGGGAGCAATGAACACTGAAGCTTTCTTT,CASSDAIRGAMNTEAFF
TRBJ2-1,.,TRBV9,many,TGCGCCAGCAGCGTTGGCTCCTACAATGAGCAGTTCTTC,CASSVGSYNEQFF
TRBJ1-6,.,TRBV7-2,.,TGTGCCAGCAGCTTATTTGGGATCTCTAATTCACCCCTCCACTTT,CASSLFGISNSPLHF
TRBJ1-2,TRBD1,TRBV12-3/TRBV12-4,.,TGTGCCAGCACATCCCTACAGGGGAACTATGGCTACACCTTC,CASTSLQGNYGYTF
TRBJ1-1,.,TRBV7-6,few,TGTGCCAGCAGCGCAGGGTTTTCTGAAGCTTTCTTT,CASSAGFSEAFF
TRBJ2-1,TRBD2,TRBV3-1,.,TGTGCCAGCAGCCCTCAGGTATTATTAAGCGGGAGGATTATCCATGAGCAGTTCTTC,CASSPQVLLSGRIIHEQFF
TRBJ1-1,.,TRBV5-8,.,TGTGCCAGCAGCTTCAACAGGAGAATGAACACTGAAGCTTTCTTT,CASSFNRRMNTEAFF
TRBJ2-7,TRBD1,TRBV20-1,.,TGCAGTGTTAGAAGGGGGCAGTCCTCCTACGAGCAGTACTTC,CSVRRGQSSYEQYF
TRBJ2-1,TRBD2,TRBV7-2,once,TGTGCCAGCAGCTCCCCGACTAGCGGGGGGGCCAATGAGCAGTTCTTC,CASSSPTSGGANEQFF
TRBJ1-4,.,TRBV11-2,many,TGTGCCAGCAGCCCCGACGCGGTGGGTGAAAAACTGTTTTTT,CASSPDAVGEKLFF
TRBJ2-3,TRBD2,TRBV5-1,few,TGCGCCAGCAGCTTGGGACTAGCGGGTACGACAGATACGCAGTATTTT,CASSLGLAGTTDTQYF
TRBJ2-7,.,TRBV5-5,.,TGTGCCAGCAGCCCTAGGGCAGGGCGCCCCTACGAGCAGTACTTC,CASSPRAGRPYEQYF
TRBJ1-2,.,TRBV28,.,TGTGCCAGCAGCCCCTTCCCAGGGATCTATGGCTACACCTTC,CASSPFPGIYGYTF
TRBJ2-1,.,TRBV2,.,TGTGCCAGCAGTTCAGGGGCCGGGCAGTTCTTC,CASSSGAGQFF
TRBJ2-3,.,TRBV7-2,.,TGTGCCAGCAGCCGTCAGGGGGGTGAGGTCGGAGATACGCAGTATTTT,CASSRQGGEVGDTQYF
TRBJ2-5,.,TRBV3-1,.,TGTGCCAGCAGCCAAGGGACAGTCCCCTCGGAGACCCAGTACTTC,CASSQGTVPSETQYF
TRBJ2-7,.,TRBV12-3/TRBV12-4,many,TGTGCCAGCAGCTCGGACACACACTACGAGCAGTACTTC,CASSSDTHYEQYF
TRBJ2-3,.,TRBV28,.,TGTGCCAGCAGTCAAGGGCAAGATACGCAGTATTTT,CASSQGQDTQYF
TRBJ2-7,TRBD2,TRBV28,.,TGTGCCAGCAGTCCTTTACTTAGCGGGGTCTACGAGCAGTACTTC,CASSPLLSGVYEQYF
TRBJ2-3,.,TRBV20-1,few,TGCAGTGCTAGAGAATCCGATACGCAGTATTTT,CSARESDTQYF
TRBJ2-3,TRBD1,TRBV29-1,few,TGCAGCTTCGGGACAGGGGGCACCAGCACAGATACGCAGTATTTT,CSFGTGGTSTDTQYF
TRBJ2-3,.,TRBV4-2,few,TGTGCCAGCAGCCGAGAAAGATCAGATTCCTTGTCAGATACGCAGTATTTT,CASSRERSDSLSDTQYF
TRBJ2-1,TRBD2,TRBV6-2/TRBV6-3,few,TGTGCCAGCAGTCAGGGACTAGCGCGAGAGCAGTTCTTC,CASSQGLAREQFF
TRBJ2-6,.,TRBV28,many,TGTGCCAGCAGTATGAGACAGGTTAGCTCTGGGGCCAACGTCCTGACTTTC,CASSMRQVSSGANVLTF
TRBJ1-1,.,TRBV20-1,.,TGCAGTGCTAGAGATTATAATGAAGCTTTCTTT,CSARDYNEAFF
TRBJ2-7,.,TRBV20-1,.,TGCAGTGCCCCGGCGGTGGCCAGGGTGGGGACCTACGAGCAGTACTTC,CSAPAVARVGTYEQYF
TRBJ1-3,.,TRBV15,once,TGTGCCACCAGCAGAGGGGCAGGGGTCTCTGGAAACACCATATATTTT,CATSRGAGVSGNTIYF
TRBJ2-3,.,TRBV20-1,few,TGCAGTGCTAGAGAAATTGGCACAGATACGCAGTATTTT,CSAREIGTDTQYF
TRBJ2-1,.,TRBV24-1,.,TGTGCCACCAGTGATGTTAGCGGTACAACCTACAATGAGCAGTTCTTC,CATSDVSGTTYNEQFF
TRBJ2-7,.,TRBV12-3/TRBV12-4,.,TGTGCCAGCAGTTTACGCGCCCTTATGGATCGAGGGACTTACGAGCAGTACTTC,CASSLRALMDRGTYEQYF
TRBJ2-2,.,TRBV24-1,many,TGTGCCACGTGTATGGGACGGGAAAACACCGGGGAGCTGTTTTTT,CATCMGRENTGELFF
TRBJ2-2,TRBD2,TRBV24-1,.,TGTGCCACCAGTGACGTGACTAGCGGGGGGAACGCCGGGGAGCTGTTTTTT,CATSDVTSGGNAGELFF
TRBJ2-2,.,TRBV27,.,TGTGCCAGCAGTTTATACAGGGAGTCCGGGGAGCTGTTTTTT,CASSLYRESGELFF
TRBJ1-5,.,TRBV20-1,few,TGCAGTACCAGCGGAACAGGAGGTCAGCCCCAGCATTTT,CSTSGTGGQPQHF
TRBJ1-3,.,TRBV11-2,many,TGTGCCAGCAGCTTAGATTCTGTCGGTCCGATCTCTGGAAACACCATATATTTT,CASSLDSVGPISGNTIYF
TRBJ1-4,.,TRBV5-1,.,TGCGCCAGCAGCTCCTCCGGACAGTATGAAAAACTGTTTTTT,CASSSSGQYEKLFF
TRBJ2-5,.,TRBV29-1,.,TGCAGCGTTGCAGTATGGGAGACCCAGTACTTC,CSVAVWETQYF
TRBJ2-3,.,TRBV10-3,.,TGTGCCATCAGTGAGCCAAGCACGGGTACGCAGTATTTT,CAISEPSTGTQYF